These 17 T cell receptor beta chains came from one sample sequenced in a study of cytomegalovirus exposure and HLA in healthy donors. The PCR was carried out with 60 Vbeta primers and 13 Jbeta primers. Clones were read by immunoSEQ multiplex PCR, and TCRdb kept only the in-frame ones, dropping some. The table lists some 130,000 clones, around 72% of them singletons. Sample: PBMCs. The receptor set was obtained from a human donor in good health.

The table lists this clone with a few counts. V usage is TRBV11-3 and J usage is TRBJ2-2, with 16 nucleotides matching TRBD2. The CDR3 covers 16 residues. Germline-derived CDR1 and CDR2 are SGHNT and YENEEA. V dropped 5 bases and J dropped 13; count of bases not matched to a gene: 10. CDR3 sequence (DNA): TGTGCCAGCAGCGGGACCGGGACTAGCGGGAGGGCCGGGCTGTTTTTT. It yields the protein CASSGTGTSGRAGLFF.

The chain employs TRBV7-9 and TRBJ1-4; D ambiguous. The CDR3 contains 14 residues. The V and J ends lost 3 bases and 3 bases respectively, with 8 bases between them. Per germline, CDR1 SEHNR and CDR2 FQNEAQ (reference sequence). In DNA, the CDR3 is TGTGCCAGCAGCTTTGGTCAGTCTAATGAAAAACTGTTTTTT. Translating gives CASSFGQSNEKLFF. Combining the CDR3 with reference TRBV7-9 and TRBJ1-4 gives the whole variable domain DTGVSQNPRHKITKRGQNVTFRCDPISEHNRLYWYRQTLGQGPEFLTYFQNEAQLEKSRLLSDRFSAERPKGSFSTLEIQRTEQGDSAMYLCASSFGQSNEKLFFGSGTQLSVL.

The rearrangement uses TRBV28 and TRBJ1-1; 11 bases agree with TRBD1. The CDR3 loop spans 16 amino acids. Germline V lookup: CDR1 MDHEN, CDR2 SYDVKM. The V gene end was trimmed by 3 bases and the J gene end by 8 bases; junction bases not matched to a gene: 11. The CDR3 spells CASSFSTGTGGAEAFF. The CDR3 DNA follows: TGTGCCAGCAGTTTTTCTACGGGGACAGGGGGGGCGGAAGCTTTCTTT.

The V and J genes are TRBV18 and TRBJ2-3; 8 bases align to TRBD2. This CDR3 contains 17 residues. Germline trimming cut 2 bases from V and 2 bases from J; bases unmatched to any gene: 9. Germline CDR1 reads KGHSH; CDR2 reads LQKENI. The CDR3 protein is CASSPILAGGPTDTQYF. CDR3 bases: TGTGCCAGCTCACCAATTCTGGCGGGAGGCCCCACAGATACGCAGTATTTT.

This chain uses TRBV29-1 with TRBJ2-2; D not resolved. Between the trimmed V and J ends, which lost 5 bases and 2 bases, there was a span of 3 bases. Per germline, CDR1 SQVTM and CDR2 ANQGSEA. CDR3 length: 11 residues. CDR3 nucleotides: TGCAGCGTTTATAACACCGGGGAGCTGTTTTTT. This gives the protein CSVYNTGELFF.

The V and J genes are TRBV2 and TRBJ2-1, with 11 bases aligning to TRBD2. There are 15 residues in the CDR3. Germline V lookup: CDR1 SNHLY, CDR2 FYNNEI. The J segment lost 2 bases and the V segment lost 7 bases, leaving 4 bases of the junction unmatched. CDR3 protein: CASTSSGGAYNEQFF. The CDR3, as DNA: TGTGCCAGCACCAGTAGCGGGGGGGCCTACAATGAGCAGTTCTTC.

Regarding this clone: At one end the junction does not follow the germline gene, possibly because of a read error. The chain uses TRBV5-6 and TRBJ2-7; D ambiguous. This CDR3 has 15 amino acids. Germline V gene sequence: CDR1 SGHDT, CDR2 YYEEEE. As DNA, the CDR3 is TGTGCCAGCAGCTACCGACGGGTCTTCTCCTGCGAGCAGTACTTC. As protein: CASSYRRVFSCEQYF.

This chain joins TRBV11-1 and TRBJ2-7; D is unresolved. CDR1 is SGHAT, CDR2 FQDESV, per germline (reference sequence). V was shortened by 1 base and J by 4 bases, with 8 bases between the two germline ends. The CDR3 length is 13 residues. The CDR3 coding sequence is TGTGCCAGCAGCTTAGACAGAGATTACGAGCAGTACTTC. Its protein is CASSLDRDYEQYF.

The count of this clone is one. This chain joins TRBV7-8 and TRBJ1-6, with TRBD1 matching 12 bases. The trim removed 3 bases at V and 8 bases at J, leaving 5 bases unmatched. Germline V lookup: CDR1 SGHVS, CDR2 FQNEAQ. This CDR3 region has 16 residues. CDR3 amino acids: CASSFRDRGPYSPLHF. Written as DNA, the CDR3 is TGTGCCAGCAGCTTCCGGGACAGGGGGCCCTATTCACCCCTCCACTTT.

The gene calls are TRBV28 and TRBJ2-2; possibly TRBD2 for D (6 bases). The V gene lost 11 bases and the J gene lost 0 bases, with 10 bases spanning the gap. This CDR3 spans 13 amino acids. Looked up from germline, CDR1 is MDHEN and CDR2 is SYDVKM. The CDR3 loop is CAAGTPNTGELFF. The CDR3 DNA reads TGTGCCGCCGGGACTCCGAACACCGGGGAGCTGTTTTTT.

The rearrangement uses TRBV2 and TRBJ2-7; tentatively, D is TRBD1 (6 bases). Germline assignment: CDR1 SNHLY and CDR2 FYNNEI. The CDR3 has 12 residues. Trimming took off 8 bases at V and 6 bases at J, with 14 bases between the two ends. Written as DNA, the CDR3 is TGTGCCAGCGACACAGGGTATGGCGAGCAGTACTTC. This codes for CASDTGYGEQYF.

The chain couples TRBV7-8 to TRBJ2-6, with D perhaps matching TRBD2 (6 bases). Germline V gene lookup returns CDR1 SGHVS and CDR2 FQNEAQ. V was trimmed by 3 bases and J by 2 bases, leaving 8 bases between them. This CDR3 comprises 15 residues. The CDR3 coding sequence is TGTGCCAGCAGCTTTTGGAGGGCTGGGGCCAACGTCCTGACTTTC. This encodes CASSFWRAGANVLTF. Full variable domain (rest looked up from reference TRBV7-8 and TRBJ2-6): GAGVSQSPRYKVAKRGQDVALRCDPISGHVSLFWYQQALGQGPEFLTYFQNEAQLDKSGLPSDRFFAERPEGSVSTLKIQRTQQEDSAVYLCASSFWRAGANVLTFGAGSRLTVL.

The sample holds a few counts of this clone. The DNA for the CDR3 is TGTGCCAGCAGCAAAACCGGACAGGGAACGGGCGAGCAGTACTTC. It yields the protein CASSKTGQGTGEQYF. This chain connects TRBV9 to TRBJ2-7; 8 nucleotides match TRBD1. The V gene's germline CDR1 is SGDLS and CDR2 YYNGEE. Unmatched junction bases numbered 12, after V lost 4 bases and J lost 6 bases. This CDR3 region has 15 residues.

The CDR3 spells CAIHSGGATYEQYF. The DNA of the CDR3 is TGTGCCATCCATAGCGGGGGGGCGACATACGAGCAGTACTTC. This chain connects TRBV10-3 to TRBJ2-7; 11 positions match TRBD2. The CDR3 totals 14 residues. Trimming at V came to 8 bases and at J to 4 bases, leaving 7 bases not matched to a gene. Germline CDR1 and CDR2: ENHRY and SYGVKD.

The chain has TRBV18 and TRBJ2-1; 13 bases match TRBD2. Trimming removed 5 bases from V and 12 bases from J; junction bases left unmatched: 10. The CDR3 sequence is 15 residues long. Germline V gene lookup returns CDR1 KGHSH and CDR2 LQKENI. The CDR3 protein is CASSSTGTSGISQFF. The CDR3 DNA reads as TGTGCCAGCTCAAGCACCGGGACTAGCGGGATCTCGCAGTTCTTC.

The chain has TRBV9 and TRBJ2-2; 7 bases align to TRBD1. Germline assignment: CDR1 SGDLS and CDR2 YYNGEE. This CDR3 is built from 16 residues. Trimming took 5 bases from V and 2 from J; bases not matched to a gene: 9. CDR3: CASSPGIGGNTGELFF. The CDR3 region has the DNA TGTGCCAGCAGTCCAGGTATAGGGGGCAACACCGGGGAGCTGTTTTTT.

The chain is built from TRBV25-1 and TRBJ1-2; D may be TRBD1 (5 bases). V was cut by 5 bases and J by 4 bases, with 17 bases left in between. The CDR3 totals 15 residues. CDR1 MGHDK and CDR2 SYGVNS come from the germline V gene. The CDR3 bases are TGTGCCAGCAGTCCCCGGGGGGGTGGGAGCTATGGCTACACCTTC. Translated: CASSPRGGGSYGYTF.